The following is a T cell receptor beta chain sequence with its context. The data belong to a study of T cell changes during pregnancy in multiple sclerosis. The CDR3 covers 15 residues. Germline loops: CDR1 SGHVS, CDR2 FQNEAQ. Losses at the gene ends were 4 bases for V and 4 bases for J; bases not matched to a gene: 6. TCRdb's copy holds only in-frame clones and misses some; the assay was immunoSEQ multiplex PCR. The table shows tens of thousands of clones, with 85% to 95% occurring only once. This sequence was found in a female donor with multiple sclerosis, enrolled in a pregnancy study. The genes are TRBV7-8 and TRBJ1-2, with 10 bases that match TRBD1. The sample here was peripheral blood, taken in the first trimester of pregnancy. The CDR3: CASSSYRDRGYGYTF. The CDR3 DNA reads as TGTGCCAGCAGCTCATACCGGGACAGGGGCTATGGCTACACCTTC.